Presented here are 3 T cell receptor beta chains from one specimen sequenced in a study of blood T cells in healthy people across ages. The authors ran a second PCR of about 7 to 11 cycles using a sample-barcoded 5' primer and a J-beta primer mix. TCRdb analysed the 5' RACE reads with MiXCR anew, one entry per CDR3 protein. The table includes 1.5 million to 2 million distinct CDR3 sequences, roughly two fifths detected once. Sequencing was carried out using blood. The receptors derive from a human donor in good health.

This clonotype was observed a handful of times. The V call is TRBV20-1, the J call TRBJ2-5; no firm D call. Germline-derived CDR1 and CDR2 are DFQATT and SNEGSKA (reference sequence). Trimming pared 5 bases from V and 3 bases from J, leaving 16 bases between. The CDR3 has 14 residues. The CDR3 coding sequence is TGCAGTGCTCCTAAGGACGCACGGAAAGAGACCCAGTACTTC. As protein: CSAPKDARKETQYF.

The chain carries TRBV6-6 and TRBJ1-5, with TRBD1 identical over 9 bases. From germline, CDR1 is MNHNY and CDR2 SVGAGI (reference sequence). V was clipped by 2 bases and J by 6 bases; unmatched bases: 5. The CDR3 consists of 15 residues. The CDR3 reads CASSYEQGAGQPQHF. CDR3 DNA: TGTGCCAGCAGTTACGAACAGGGGGCTGGTCAGCCCCAGCATTTT.

The chain uses TRBV2 and TRBJ2-7, with unresolved D. V was trimmed by 2 bases and J by 1 base, leaving 12 bases between them. Looked up from germline, CDR1 is SNHLY and CDR2 is FYNNEI. The CDR3 length is 15 residues. CDR3 protein: CASSERAIPSYEQYF. CDR3 coding DNA: TGTGCCAGCAGTGAAAGGGCGATCCCATCCTACGAGCAGTACTTC.